This TCR beta chain derives from a study of CD8+ T cells in alopecia areata. Study-wide results and caveats: Scalp clonality dropped significantly under tofacitinib, as did expanded CD8+ top-100 clones. The study found that many expanded lesional clones persisted in scalp and blood during tofacitinib. A single nonresponder leaves the baseline CD8+ expansion link to response uncertain.

As to this clone: Antigen specificity is unknown.

The treatment denotes: oral pan-JAK inhibitor, 5-10 mg twice daily. Trimming took 3 bases from V and 8 from J, leaving 8 bases between them. The CDR3 is 11 amino acids. Germline V lookup: CDR1 DFQATT, CDR2 SNEGSKA (reference sequence). Following RNA extraction, reverse transcription yielded cDNA that acted as the sequencing template. This table comes from immunoSEQ multiplex PCR, and its TCRdb copy is limited to in-frame clones, with some not included. The profile covers under 200,000 clones, with about 71% appearing a single time and around 0.91% taken by the ten largest. This clonotype was sampled from a human donor with alopecia areata. The chain uses TRBV20-1 and TRBJ2-1, with D hard to call. This material consisted of CD4+ T cells sorted from blood, taken at week 4, from a patient treated with tofacitinib. CDR3 DNA sequence: TGCAGTGCTAGTGTGGCGGATGAGCAGTTCTTC. Protein: CSASVADEQFF.